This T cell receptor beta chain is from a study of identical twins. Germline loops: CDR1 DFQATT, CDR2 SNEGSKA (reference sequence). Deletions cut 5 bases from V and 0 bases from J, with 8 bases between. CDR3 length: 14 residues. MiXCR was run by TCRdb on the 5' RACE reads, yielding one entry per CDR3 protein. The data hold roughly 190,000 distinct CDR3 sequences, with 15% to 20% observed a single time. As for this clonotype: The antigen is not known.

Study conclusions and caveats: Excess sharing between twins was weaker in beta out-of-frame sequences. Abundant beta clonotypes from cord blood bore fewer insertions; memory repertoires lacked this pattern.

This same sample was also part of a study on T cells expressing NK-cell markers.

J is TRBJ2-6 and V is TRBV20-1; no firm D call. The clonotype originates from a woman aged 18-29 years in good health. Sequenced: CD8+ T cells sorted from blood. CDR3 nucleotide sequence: TGCAGTGCTCTCCTTCGCTCTGGGGCCAACGTCCTGACTTTC. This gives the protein CSALLRSGANVLTF.